This TCR beta chain came from a study of shared clonotypes between healthy human individuals. The method was immunoSEQ multiplex PCR; TCRdb's version includes in-frame clones alone and lacks a portion of them. The data contain approximately 180,000 clones, about 93% of them singletons. The clonotype originates from a woman in her thirties in good health. Specimen: naive CD4+ T cells sorted from blood. Subset meaning: CD45RA+ positively selected.

DNA of the CDR3: TGCGCCAGCAGCTTGCCGGGGACAGGGAATCAAAAACTGTTTTTT. This codes for CASSLPGTGNQKLFF. V is TRBV5-1 and J is TRBJ1-4, with 9 bases lining up with TRBD1. Germline V gene data show CDR1 as SGHRS and CDR2 as YFSETQ. The CDR3 runs 15 residues. Losses at the gene ends were 1 base for V and 9 bases for J; bases not matched to a gene: 7.